The entry below gives a single TCR beta chain sequence along with its context. The data are from a study of blood T cell repertoires in COVID-19. Across the whole study: Sources were T cells, B-cell-depleted T cells, or PBMCs; the material itself was cDNA or gDNA.

Repertoires were generated with immunoSEQ multiplex PCR, while TCRdb's copy carries only in-frame clones and drops some. The data show 70,000 to 95,000 clones, roughly nine tenths seen once. Trimming pared 3 bases from V and 3 bases from J, leaving 18 bases between. This CDR3 has 16 residues. Per germline, CDR1 SGHRS and CDR2 YFSETQ. Seattle-derived patients entered the study during active infection and were followed longitudinally. Sequencing used peripheral blood. The receptor comes from a man aged 45-60 years with COVID-19, enrolled during active disease. This rearrangement joins TRBV5-1 to TRBJ2-5; a weak D match, TRBD2 (6 bases). CDR3 in amino acids: CASSYGVTGVEETQYF. DNA of the CDR3: TGCGCCAGCAGCTATGGGGTCACGGGAGTCGAAGAGACCCAGTACTTC.